This T cell receptor beta chain was identified in a study of blood T cell repertoires in COVID-19. Under the authors' procedure: Reference gene primer amplification gave estimated nucleated cell counts. Some clones are missing from TCRdb's copy, which holds only in-frame ones; the method was immunoSEQ multiplex PCR. V, J and clone size derive from that table, while D and trimming were established from the DNA sequence. The sample contains more than 70,000 clones, around 84% of which appear only once. The CDR3 has 13 residues. The germline gives CDR1 DFQATT, CDR2 SNEGSKA (reference sequence). Deletions cut 3 bases from V and 5 bases from J, with 13 bases between.

This rearrangement joins TRBV20-1 to TRBJ1-2; a possible D gene is TRBD1 (5 bases). This sequence was found in a woman between 70 and 85 years old with acute or convalescent COVID-19. Sequencing was carried out using peripheral blood. The CDR3 is CSASSGTEYGYTF. The CDR3 DNA sequence: TGCAGTGCTAGTTCCGGGACTGAGTATGGCTACACCTTC.